One sample yielded the 17 T cell receptor beta chains listed below, sequenced in a study of control samples from healthy donors and cancer patients. Assay: immunoSEQ multiplex PCR; the TCRdb copy retains only in-frame clones and omits some. Of roughly 69,000 clones detected, over 80% appear once; the ten largest clones hold approximately 14%. Sequencing was done on a sample of blood. These TCRs come from a man aged 55 to 69 in good health.

V gene TRBV15 combines with J gene TRBJ1-5; D is perhaps TRBD1 (5 bases). The ends were cut back, 5 bases at V and 3 bases at J, with 17 bases in the middle. The germline CDR1 and CDR2 sequences are LNHNV and YYDKDF (reference sequence). The CDR3 runs to 16 residues. The CDR3 loop is CATSEDSLVPNQPQHF. The CDR3 nucleotides read TGTGCCACCAGCGAAGACAGTTTAGTCCCCAATCAGCCCCAGCATTTT.

V is TRBV11-2 and J is TRBJ2-6; D remains unclear. The germline gives CDR1 SGHAT, CDR2 FQNNGV. This CDR3 contains 15 residues. The germline V and J ends were trimmed by 0 bases and 0 bases, with 3 bases remaining between them. This CDR3 is CASSLEGSGANVLTF. The CDR3 coding sequence is TGTGCCAGCAGCTTAGAGGGCTCTGGGGCCAACGTCCTGACTTTC. Drawing the rest from reference TRBV11-2 and TRBJ2-6, the complete variable domain is EAGVAQSPRYKIIEKRQSVAFWCNPISGHATLYWYQQILGQGPKLLIQFQNNGVVDDSQLPKDRFSAERLKGVDSTLKIQPAKLEDSAVYLCASSLEGSGANVLTFGAGSRLTVL.

The chain recombines TRBV19 with TRBJ2-1; 11 bases line up with TRBD1. Germline V CDR1 and CDR2: LNHDA, SQIVND (reference sequence). With 1 base clipped from V and 6 bases from J, the junction kept 5 bases outside the gene matches. CDR3 size: 16 residues. The CDR3 protein is CASSIGGQGAGNEQFF. In DNA, the CDR3 is TGTGCCAGTAGTATAGGTGGACAGGGGGCAGGCAATGAGCAGTTCTTC. Full variable domain (rest looked up from reference TRBV19 and TRBJ2-1): DGGITQSPKYLFRKEGQNVTLSCEQNLNHDAMYWYRQDPGQGLRLIYYSQIVNDFQKGDIAEGYSVSREKKESFPLTVTSAQKNPTAFYLCASSIGGQGAGNEQFFGPGTRLTVL.

This clone appeared a few times. The chain carries TRBV5-4 and TRBJ1-5, with D uncertain. V was shortened by 4 bases and J by 6 bases, with 2 bases between the two germline ends. Germline V CDR1 and CDR2: SGHNT, YYREEE (reference sequence). The CDR3 length is 10 residues. The CDR3, as DNA: TGTGCCAGCAGCCGTCAGCCCCAGCATTTT. Translated: CASSRQPQHF.

The chain joins TRBV4-3 to TRBJ1-4; D is possibly TRBD1 (5 bases). V was clipped by 0 bases and J by 7 bases, with 15 bases between them. Germline lookup yields CDR1 LGHNA and CDR2 YSLEER. This CDR3 has 16 amino acids. CDR3 amino acids: CASSQDRRGVFEKLFF. Here the CDR3 DNA reads TGCGCCAGCAGCCAAGATAGAAGGGGTGTATTTGAAAAACTGTTTTTT.

This chain joins TRBV7-2 and TRBJ1-2; perhaps TRBD1 as D (6 bases). Germline loops: CDR1 SGHTA, CDR2 FQGNSA. The CDR3 is made up of 16 amino acids. V dropped 7 bases and J dropped 2 bases, with 20 bases sitting between them. CDR3 nucleotides: TGTGCCAGCATCCTTAGTTTGGGGGCGAAGAACTATGGCTACACCTTC. Translating gives CASILSLGAKNYGYTF.

The chain joins TRBV18 to TRBJ1-1, with no clear D. Germline values: CDR1 KGHSH, CDR2 LQKENI. The CDR3 extends over 13 amino acids. V dropped 4 bases and J dropped 1 base, with 7 bases sitting between them. In DNA form, the CDR3 reads TGTGCCAGCTCACTGACCGAGAACACTGAAGCTTTCTTT. The encoded protein is CASSLTENTEAFF.

This chain uses TRBV19 with TRBJ2-2; 8 bases are shared with TRBD1. From germline, CDR1 is LNHDA and CDR2 SQIVND (reference sequence). CDR3 length: 17 amino acids. Germline trimming cut 3 bases from V and 6 bases from J; bases unmatched to any gene: 12. DNA for the CDR3: TGTGCCAGTAGTATCCGGACAGGGTTGCTTTTTTCCGGGGAGCTGTTTTTT. Translated, it gives CASSIRTGLLFSGELFF.

The chain links TRBV18 to TRBJ1-6; 10 bases fit TRBD1. V lost 5 bases and J lost 9; bases outside the gene matches: 4. Germline V gene lookup returns CDR1 KGHSH and CDR2 LQKENI. The CDR3 runs 14 residues. CDR3: CASSGDRGRSPLHF. CDR3 bases: TGTGCCAGCTCAGGGGACAGGGGCCGTTCACCCCTCCACTTT.

The chain recombines TRBV6-5 with TRBJ1-1; D gene unclear. This CDR3 spans 14 amino acids. The germline V gene has CDR1 MNHEY and CDR2 SVGAGI. V was shortened by 6 bases and J by 0 bases, with 11 bases between the two germline ends. The CDR3 loop is CASRNGVMNTEAFF. CDR3 bases: TGTGCCAGCAGAAATGGCGTCATGAACACTGAAGCTTTCTTT.

This chain links TRBV20-1 with TRBJ2-5; D is unclear. This CDR3 spans 9 amino acids. Germline CDR1 and CDR2: DFQATT and SNEGSKA (reference sequence). Trimming removed 3 bases from V and 6 bases from J, with 2 bases in between. The CDR3 loop is CSARQTQYF. The CDR3 nucleotides read TGCAGTGCTAGGCAGACCCAGTACTTC.

The genes are TRBV29-1 and TRBJ1-1; tentatively, D is TRBD1 (6 bases). Trimming left V 7 bases short and J 4 bases short, with 16 bases between. Germline values: CDR1 SQVTM, CDR2 ANQGSEA. The CDR3 extends over 13 amino acids. The CDR3 DNA reads as TGCAGCGCGGGGATCAGACAGGCCACTGAAGCTTTCTTT. The encoded protein is CSAGIRQATEAFF.

The chain combines TRBV27 with TRBJ2-1; 7 bases map to TRBD2. CDR3 length equals 15 residues. Germline CDR1 MNHEY, CDR2 SMNVEV (reference sequence). The junction had 8 bases not matched to a gene; V was cut back by 5 bases and J by 4 bases. The CDR3 region is CASSLRLAEYNEQFF. The CDR3, as DNA: TGTGCCAGCAGTCTTCGGCTAGCGGAATACAATGAGCAGTTCTTC.

This chain joins TRBV13 and TRBJ2-1; D gene unclear. The length of the CDR3 is 16 residues. V was shortened by 4 bases and J by 0 bases, with 13 bases between the two germline ends. From germline, CDR1 is PRHDT and CDR2 FYEKMQ (reference sequence). Here the CDR3 reads CASSYLVESSYNEQFF. CDR3 nucleotides: TGTGCCAGCAGCTACTTAGTAGAAAGCTCCTACAATGAGCAGTTCTTC.

The chain uses TRBV6-2 or TRBV6-3 and TRBJ1-2; D might be TRBD1 (5 bases). The CDR3 has 14 amino acids. Germline lookup yields CDR1 MNHEY and CDR2 SVGEGT. V was pared by 2 bases and J by 0 bases, with 7 bases between. CDR3: CASSYGATNYGYTF. CDR3 nucleotides: TGTGCCAGCAGTTACGGGGCGACTAACTATGGCTACACCTTC.

This chain uses TRBV6-5 with TRBJ1-1; D not resolved. The CDR3 covers 11 residues. Between the trimmed V and J ends, which lost 7 bases and 5 bases, there was a span of 8 bases. Germline CDR1 reads MNHEY; CDR2 reads SVGAGI. The CDR3 DNA sequence: TGTGCCAGCAATTCTAGGACTGAAGCTTTCTTT. Translated: CASNSRTEAFF.

The chain employs TRBV7-2 and TRBJ2-7; D uncertain. The CDR3 totals 13 residues. Germline values: CDR1 SGHTA, CDR2 FQGNSA. The V and J ends lost 7 bases and 6 bases respectively, with 16 bases between them. DNA for the CDR3: TGTGCCAGCACCCTACTACTCCCCTCCGAGCAGTACTTC. Protein product: CASTLLLPSEQYF. The complete variable domain, with remaining parts taken from reference TRBV7-2 and TRBJ2-7, reads GAGVSQSPSNKVTEKGKDVELRCDPISGHTALYWYRQSLGQGLEFLIYFQGNSAPDKSGLPSDRFSAERTGGSVSTLTIQRTQQEDSAVYLCASTLLLPSEQYFGPGTRLTVT.